The T cell receptor beta chain under discussion was sequenced for a study of T cell changes during pregnancy in multiple sclerosis. Generated by immunoSEQ multiplex PCR, the TCRdb table keeps only in-frame clones and is missing some. The sample has almost 35,000 clones; 90% are singletons. Germline V lookup: CDR1 LNHDA, CDR2 SQIVND (reference sequence). The V and J ends lost 7 bases and 1 base respectively, with 14 bases between them. The CDR3 extends over 15 amino acids. Sequences were derived from CD8+ T cells from peripheral blood mononuclear cells, sampled before pregnancy. The V and J genes are TRBV19 and TRBJ1-5; D is possibly TRBD1 (5 bases). This receptor was taken from a female donor with multiple sclerosis, enrolled in a pregnancy study. This CDR3 is CASNFGGASNQPQHF. The CDR3 nucleotides are TGTGCCAGTAACTTCGGAGGGGCGAGCAATCAGCCCCAGCATTTT.